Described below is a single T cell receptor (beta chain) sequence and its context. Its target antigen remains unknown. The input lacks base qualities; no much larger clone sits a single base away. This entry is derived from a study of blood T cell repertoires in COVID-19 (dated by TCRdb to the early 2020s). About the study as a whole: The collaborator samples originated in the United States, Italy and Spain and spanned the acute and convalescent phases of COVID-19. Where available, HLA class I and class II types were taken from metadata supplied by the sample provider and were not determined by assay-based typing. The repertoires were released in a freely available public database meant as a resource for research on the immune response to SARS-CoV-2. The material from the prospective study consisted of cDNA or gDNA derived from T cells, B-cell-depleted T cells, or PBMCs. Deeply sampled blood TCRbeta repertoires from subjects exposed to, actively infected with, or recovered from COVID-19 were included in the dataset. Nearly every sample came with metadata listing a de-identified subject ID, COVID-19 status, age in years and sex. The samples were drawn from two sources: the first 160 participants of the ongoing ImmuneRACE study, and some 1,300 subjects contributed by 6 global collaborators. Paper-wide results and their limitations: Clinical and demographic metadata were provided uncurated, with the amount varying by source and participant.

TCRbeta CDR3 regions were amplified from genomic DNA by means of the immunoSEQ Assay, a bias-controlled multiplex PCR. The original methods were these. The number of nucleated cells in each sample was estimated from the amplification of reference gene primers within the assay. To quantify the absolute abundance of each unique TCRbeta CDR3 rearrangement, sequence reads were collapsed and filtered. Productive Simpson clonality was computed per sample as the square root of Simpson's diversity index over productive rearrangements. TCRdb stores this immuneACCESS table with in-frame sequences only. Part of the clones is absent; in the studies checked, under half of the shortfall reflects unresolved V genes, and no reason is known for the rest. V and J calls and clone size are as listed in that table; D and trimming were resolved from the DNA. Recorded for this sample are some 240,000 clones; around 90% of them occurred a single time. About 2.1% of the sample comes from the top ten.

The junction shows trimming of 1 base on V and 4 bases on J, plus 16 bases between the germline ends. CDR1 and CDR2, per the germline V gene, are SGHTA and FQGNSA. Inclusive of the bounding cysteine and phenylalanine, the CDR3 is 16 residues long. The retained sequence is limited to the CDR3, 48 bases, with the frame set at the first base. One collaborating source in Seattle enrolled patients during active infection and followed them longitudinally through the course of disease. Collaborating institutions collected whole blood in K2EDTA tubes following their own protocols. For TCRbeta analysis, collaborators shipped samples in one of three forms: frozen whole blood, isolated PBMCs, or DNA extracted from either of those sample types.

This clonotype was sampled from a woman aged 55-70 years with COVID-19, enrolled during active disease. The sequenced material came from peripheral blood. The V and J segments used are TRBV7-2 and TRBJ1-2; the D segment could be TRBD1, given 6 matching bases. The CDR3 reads CASSLEGGGHAYGYTF. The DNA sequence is TGTGCCAGCAGCTTAGAGGGTGGGGGACACGCCTATGGCTACACCTTC.